What follows is one T cell receptor beta chain and its context. The antigen remains unidentified. Germline assignment: CDR1 MNHEY and CDR2 SVGAGI. The V segment lost 0 bases and the J segment 1 base; nucleotides outside the gene matches: 4. CDR3 length equals 16 residues. Only in-frame clones appear in the TCRdb table, and some are missing; sequencing was by immunoSEQ multiplex PCR. The data show 150,000 to 200,000 clones, 96% seen once. This sample is part of a study of cytomegalovirus exposure and HLA in healthy donors. Whole-study results and caveats: Altogether, 160 or so TCR beta chains were recorded as cytomegalovirus-associated. The finding came from a later analysis; first-cohort TCR clusters tended to co-occur in the 130 or so validation repertoires. The CMV antigen specificity of a few CMV-associated chains was confirmed through in vitro analysis.

The rearrangement uses TRBV6-5 and TRBJ1-1, with 8 bases identical to TRBD1. Sequences were obtained from PBMCs. The receptor comes from a woman aged 18 to 35 in good health and CMV-seronegative. This chain's CDR3 is CASSYSIGQGNTEAFF. The CDR3 bases are TGTGCCAGCAGTTACTCAATCGGACAGGGGAACACTGAAGCTTTCTTT.